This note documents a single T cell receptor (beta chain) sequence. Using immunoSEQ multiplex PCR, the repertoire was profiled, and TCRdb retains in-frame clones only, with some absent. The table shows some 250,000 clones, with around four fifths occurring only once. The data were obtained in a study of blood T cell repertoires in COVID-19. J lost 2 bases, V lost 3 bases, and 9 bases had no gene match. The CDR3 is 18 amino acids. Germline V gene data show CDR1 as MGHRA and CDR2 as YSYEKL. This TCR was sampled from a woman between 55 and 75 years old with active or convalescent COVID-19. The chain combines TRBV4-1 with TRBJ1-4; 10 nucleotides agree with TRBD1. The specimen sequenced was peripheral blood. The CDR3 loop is CASSHRTGGLSTNEKLFF. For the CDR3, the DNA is TGCGCCAGCAGCCACCGGACAGGGGGGTTGTCGACTAATGAAAAACTGTTTTTT.